The 32 T cell receptor beta chains below come from one sample, sequenced in a study of T cells in Graves' hyperthyroidism and ophthalmopathy (dated by TCRdb to the late 2010s). To prepare the library, multiplex PCR was applied. Sequenced using an Illumina HiSeq 2000. TCR beta CDR3 regions were amplified from RNA transcripts. For the first round of RT-PCR on the TCR CDR3, the HTBI primer set was used together with the Qiagen OneStep RT-PCR kit. Using fastp at Q25 and MiXCR, TCRdb reprocessed the public reads and kept productive beta chains. Every distinct CDR3 protein forms one entry, paired with its most common genes and DNA. The sample table records 300,000 to 450,000 distinct CDR3 sequences; approximately 18% of these occur just once. In total, the top ten clones hold about 16% of the sample. The sequencing input was blood. The receptors here all came from a woman between 35 and 50 years old with Graves' ophthalmopathy.

There are many counts of this clonotype. The rearrangement joins TRBV28 to TRBJ2-7; 14 positions match TRBD2. This CDR3 spans 14 amino acids. J gave up 7 bases and V 3 bases, and 2 bases lay outside the gene matches. The germline CDR1 and CDR2 sequences are MDHEN and SYDVKM. This CDR3 reads CASSLTSGRGEQYF. The CDR3 DNA reads as TGTGCCAGCAGTTTGACTAGCGGGAGGGGAGAGCAGTACTTC. Full variable domain (outside the CDR3, taken from reference TRBV28 and TRBJ2-7): DVKVTQSSRYLVKRTGEKVFLECVQDMDHENMFWYRQDPGLGLRLIYFSYDVKMKEKGDIPEGYSVSREKKERFSLILESASTNQTSMYLCASSLTSGRGEQYFGPGTRLTVT.

At least ten counts were recorded for this clonotype. The V and J genes are TRBV11-1 and TRBJ2-5; D is uncertain. V lost 5 bases and J lost 5, with 12 bases in between. Germline V lookup: CDR1 SGHAT, CDR2 FQDESV (reference sequence). The CDR3 sequence is 13 residues long. The CDR3 DNA sequence: TGTGCCAGCAGCCCTAGACCCGTTGAGACCCAGTACTTC. This codes for CASSPRPVETQYF.

The CDR3 reads CASSYSAWVEWGTQYF. The CDR3 nucleotides are TGTGCCAGCAGTTACTCTGCGTGGGTCGAGTGGGGGACCCAGTACTTC. The chain recombines TRBV6-5 with TRBJ2-5; D not certain. CDR1 MNHEY and CDR2 SVGAGI come from the germline V gene. V was shortened by 0 bases and J by 7 bases, with 18 bases between the two germline ends. The CDR3 is 16 residues long.

This clonotype was recorded many times. V and J are TRBV6-5 and TRBJ2-2; 7 positions match TRBD2. The CDR3 loop spans 14 amino acids. Germline loops: CDR1 MNHEY, CDR2 SVGAGI. Trimming at V came to 11 bases and at J to 1 base, leaving 7 bases not matched to a gene. The CDR3 protein is CAGRRERNTGELFF. CDR3 sequence (DNA): TGTGCCGGACGGCGGGAGAGGAACACCGGGGAGCTGTTTTTT.

This clonotype occurred many times. J is TRBJ1-2 and V is TRBV7-9, with D possibly TRBD1 on 5 matching bases. The CDR3 extends over 14 amino acids. Germline CDR1 SEHNR, CDR2 FQNEAQ (reference sequence). The V end was cut by 5 bases, the J end by 4 bases, with 14 bases between. The CDR3 loop is CASSPTEGPYGYTF. The CDR3 nucleotides read TGTGCCAGCAGCCCGACCGAGGGGCCCTATGGCTACACCTTC. Full variable domain (outside the CDR3, taken from reference TRBV7-9 and TRBJ1-2): DTGVSQNPRHKITKRGQNVTFRCDPISEHNRLYWYRQTLGQGPEFLTYFQNEAQLEKSRLLSDRFSAERPKGSFSTLEIQRTEQGDSAMYLCASSPTEGPYGYTFGSGTRLTVV.

This clonotype was observed at least ten times. The genes are TRBV28 and TRBJ2-7, with TRBD2 identical over 8 bases. V gave up 4 bases and J gave up 6 bases; unmatched junction bases: 8. Germline CDR1 is MDHEN and CDR2 is SYDVKM. The CDR3 totals 14 residues. As DNA, the CDR3 is TGTGCCAGCAGTTCGGGACTAGTTAGAGTCGAGCAGTACTTC. It is translated as CASSSGLVRVEQYF.

The chain couples TRBV11-2 to TRBJ2-7; TRBD2 agrees at 12 bases. V lost 4 bases, J lost 2 bases, and 9 bases stayed unmatched. The germline V gene has CDR1 SGHAT and CDR2 FQNNGV. This CDR3 is 17 amino acids long. CDR3 in amino acids: CASSWTSGTTSAYEQYF. The DNA of the CDR3 is TGTGCCAGCAGCTGGACTAGCGGGACTACCAGTGCCTACGAGCAGTACTTC.

This clonotype was observed at least ten times. The chain links TRBV12-3 or TRBV12-4 to TRBJ2-5; D is unresolved. V shed 2 bases and J shed 4 bases, with 8 bases lying between them. This CDR3 contains 13 residues. The CDR3 DNA is TGTGCCAGCAGTTTATTCATGGGAGAGACCCAGTACTTC. The encoded protein is CASSLFMGETQYF.

This clonotype has a count of ten or more. This chain connects TRBV20-1 to TRBJ2-7, with TRBD2 matching 9 bases. The CDR3 has 13 amino acids. Losses at the gene ends were 2 bases for V and 6 bases for J; bases not matched to a gene: 5. CDR1 is DFQATT and CDR2 is SNEGSKA in the germline V gene (reference sequence). CDR3: CSARRLAGSEQYF. CDR3 sequence (DNA): TGCAGTGCTAGACGGCTAGCGGGATCCGAGCAGTACTTC.

This clonotype was seen at least ten times. This chain connects TRBV7-3 to TRBJ2-7, with 12 positions matching TRBD2. This CDR3 contains 14 residues. The germline CDR1 and CDR2 sequences are SGHTA and FQGTGA. With V trimmed by 4 bases and J by 10 bases, 8 bases remained unmatched. This CDR3 is CASSSSGTSGPQYF. DNA for the CDR3: TGTGCCAGCAGCTCATCCGGGACTAGCGGGCCTCAGTACTTC.

This clonotype was observed many times. A junction end diverges from the germline sequence, so it may reflect a read error. This rearrangement joins TRBV6-1 to TRBJ2-7; 7 positions match TRBD2. Germline V CDR1 and CDR2: MNHNS, SASEGT. This CDR3 is built from 15 residues. The CDR3 sequence: CASSEGVGGAYEQYF. In DNA, the CDR3 is TGTGCCAGCAGCGAAGGCGTGGGGGGGGCCTACGAGCAGTACTTC.

As for this clonotype: Germline is not matched at one junction end, which may reflect a read error. V usage is TRBV12-3 or TRBV12-4 and J usage is TRBJ1-3, with D unclear. The CDR3 is 15 amino acids. DNA for the CDR3: TGTGCCAGCAACCCACCCAGGAACGTCGGAAACACCTTATATTTT. It is translated as CASNPPRNVGNTLYF.

This clonotype was found many times. The chain links TRBV28 to TRBJ2-7, with D tentatively TRBD2 (5 bases). Between the trimmed V and J ends, which lost 6 bases and 2 bases, there was a span of 11 bases. Germline values: CDR1 MDHEN, CDR2 SYDVKM. This CDR3 contains 13 residues. The CDR3 sequence: CASSPLLAYEQYF. CDR3 nucleotide sequence: TGTGCCAGCAGCCCTTTACTAGCCTACGAGCAGTACTTC.

This clonotype occurred many times. This chain connects TRBV6-4 to TRBJ2-1; TRBD2 matches at 8 bases. V was clipped by 4 bases and J by 0 bases; unmatched bases: 8. Germline CDR1 is MRHNA and CDR2 is SNTAGT. The CDR3 is 17 residues long. CDR3 coding DNA: TGTGCCAGCAGTGGAGGTAGCGGGGCCTCCTCCTACAATGAGCAGTTCTTC. It specifies CASSGGSGASSYNEQFF.

This clonotype was detected ten times or more. J is TRBJ1-1 and V is TRBV7-6, with D uncertain. The V gene's germline CDR1 is SGHVS and CDR2 FNYEAQ. Trimming stripped 1 base from V and 6 bases from J, with 9 bases between. The CDR3 is made up of 13 amino acids. Here the CDR3 reads CASSLDAVSEAFF. For the CDR3, the DNA is TGTGCCAGCAGCTTAGACGCAGTTTCTGAAGCTTTCTTT.

This chain uses TRBV9 with TRBJ2-5; possible D gene TRBD2, 5 bases. This CDR3 region has 13 residues. V was cut by 0 bases and J by 11 bases, with 14 bases left in between. Looked up from germline, CDR1 is SGDLS and CDR2 is YYNGEE. CDR3 coding DNA: TGTGCCAGCAGCGTAGCGTCGGGGAGACCACAGTACTTC. This codes for CASSVASGRPQYF.

This clonotype turned up a few times. V usage is TRBV19 and J usage is TRBJ2-1, with 9 bases identical to TRBD1. CDR1 and CDR2 (germline): LNHDA, SQIVND (reference sequence). With 7 bases clipped from V and 0 bases from J, the junction kept 4 bases outside the gene matches. The CDR3 runs to 15 residues. The CDR3 sequence is CASTPGQGSYNEQFF. CDR3 in DNA: TGTGCCAGTACCCCGGGACAGGGCTCCTACAATGAGCAGTTCTTC.

This clonotype came up many times. The rearrangement joins TRBV20-1 to TRBJ2-7; the match to TRBD2 covers 8 bases. This CDR3 is 13 amino acids long. Germline V gene sequence: CDR1 DFQATT, CDR2 SNEGSKA (reference sequence). The V gene end was trimmed by 6 bases and the J gene end by 4 bases; junction bases not matched to a gene: 8. The CDR3 DNA reads TGCAGTGCCTTCGCGGGGGGAGGGTACGAGCAGTACTTC. This encodes CSAFAGGGYEQYF.

This clonotype was seen ten or more times. The chain recombines TRBV7-2 with TRBJ2-4; D assignment may be TRBD1 or TRBD2 (6 bases each). CDR1 and CDR2 (germline): SGHTA, FQGNSA. The CDR3 length is 14 residues. V was cut by 4 bases and J by 7 bases, with 14 bases left in between. The CDR3 nucleotides are TGTGCCAGCAGCTCCTTTTCGGGGGCTAACATTCAGTACTTC. Amino acid sequence: CASSSFSGANIQYF.

This clonotype was recorded many times. This chain uses TRBV9 with TRBJ1-2; D uncertain. Trimming left V 7 bases short and J 4 bases short, with 14 bases between. The CDR3 spans 13 residues. CDR1 and CDR2 from the germline V gene are SGDLS and YYNGEE. CDR3 sequence (DNA): TGTGCCAGCTCCCCCGGGAGTATCTATGGCTACACCTTC. Its protein product is CASSPGSIYGYTF.

This clonotype has a count of ten or more. This sequence joins TRBV19 and TRBJ1-5; the D gene is possibly TRBD1 (5 bases). Looked up from germline, CDR1 is LNHDA and CDR2 is SQIVND (reference sequence). Between the trimmed V and J ends, which lost 5 bases and 4 bases, there was a span of 15 bases. This CDR3 region has 15 residues. The CDR3 is CASSSLGQINQPQHF. The CDR3 region has the DNA TGTGCCAGTAGTTCCTTAGGACAAATAAATCAGCCCCAGCATTTT.

This sequence joins TRBV2 and TRBJ1-3; 9 nucleotides match TRBD1. Germline CDR1 is SNHLY and CDR2 is FYNNEI. The CDR3 consists of 19 residues. The ends lost 6 bases at V and 0 bases at J; junction bases unmatched: 15. The CDR3 sequence: CASSEPYFATGGSGNTIYF. The CDR3, as DNA: TGTGCCAGCAGCGAGCCGTATTTTGCGACAGGGGGCTCTGGAAACACCATATATTTT.

This clonotype was counted at least ten times. This rearrangement joins TRBV27 to TRBJ1-2; 8 positions match TRBD1. Per the germline V gene, CDR1 is MNHEY and CDR2 is SMNVEV (reference sequence). This CDR3 region has 15 residues. J gave up 2 bases and V 6 bases, and 8 bases lay outside the gene matches. Here the CDR3 reads CASRSRQGTNYGYTF. DNA of the CDR3: TGTGCCAGCAGGTCCCGACAGGGGACCAACTATGGCTACACCTTC.

In this sample, this clonotype turned up many times. The chain joins TRBV27 to TRBJ1-1, with D uncertain. V lost 2 bases, J lost 2 bases, and 15 bases lay in between. CDR1 is MNHEY, CDR2 SMNVEV, per germline (reference sequence). The CDR3 has 16 residues. CDR3: CASSLRFLGNNTEAFF. The CDR3 DNA sequence: TGTGCCAGCAGTTTAAGGTTTTTGGGGAACAACACTGAAGCTTTCTTT.

This clonotype was found many times. This chain links TRBV28 with TRBJ2-2; 9 nucleotides agree with TRBD2. In germline, CDR1 is MDHEN, CDR2 SYDVKM. J gave up 6 bases and V 5 bases, and 7 bases lay outside the gene matches. This CDR3 region has 15 residues. CDR3 in DNA: TGTGCCAGCAGTCTCAGGACTAGCGTGGCCGGGGAGCTGTTTTTT. Translating gives CASSLRTSVAGELFF.

The chain couples TRBV4-2 to TRBJ2-5, with TRBD2 as a possible D gene (5 bases). The ends were cut back, 1 base at V and 3 bases at J, with 15 bases in the middle. In germline, CDR1 is LGHNA, CDR2 YNFKEQ. The CDR3 is 16 amino acids. The DNA for the CDR3 is TGTGCCAGCAGCCAAGTCCACACTAGACCTGAAGAGACCCAGTACTTC. Amino acid sequence: CASSQVHTRPEETQYF.

V is TRBV11-2 and J is TRBJ2-5; tentatively, D is TRBD2 (5 bases). Looked up from germline, CDR1 is SGHAT and CDR2 is FQNNGV. V lost 0 bases and J lost 5, with 16 bases in between. The CDR3 totals 16 residues. The CDR3 bases are TGTGCCAGCAGCTTAGATCTTGCATGGGGAGTTGAGACCCAGTACTTC. Protein sequence: CASSLDLAWGVETQYF.

The chain carries TRBV13 and TRBJ1-1, with D maybe TRBD1 (5 bases). Germline loops: CDR1 PRHDT, CDR2 FYEKMQ (reference sequence). The CDR3 length is 14 residues. V was pared by 5 bases and J by 1 base, with 11 bases between. This CDR3 is CASSPGDRNTEAFF. The CDR3 nucleotides are TGTGCCAGCAGCCCGGGTGACAGGAACACTGAAGCTTTCTTT. Together with reference TRBV13 and TRBJ1-1, the CDR3 gives the full variable domain: AAGVIQSPRHLIKEKRETATLKCYPIPRHDTVYWYQQGPGQDPQFLISFYEKMQSDKGSIPDRFSAQQFSDYHSELNMSSLELGDSALYFCASSPGDRNTEAFFGQGTRLTVV.

This clonotype was detected ten times or more. The gene calls are TRBV28 and TRBJ1-5, with a weak D call TRBD1 (5 bases). CDR3 length equals 15 residues. Germline CDR1 is MDHEN and CDR2 is SYDVKM. V was cut by 10 bases and J by 4 bases, with 20 bases left in between. CDR3 nucleotides: TGTGCCACCTCCTTTTTGGAGGGACCAAATCAGCCCCAGCATTTT. This translates into CATSFLEGPNQPQHF.

The rearrangement joins TRBV6-1 to TRBJ1-5, with TRBD1 matching over 7 bases. With V trimmed by 6 bases and J by 6 bases, 8 bases remained unmatched. Germline values: CDR1 MNHNS, CDR2 SASEGT. The CDR3 length is 14 residues. The CDR3 region has the DNA TGTGCCAGCAGGTGGGACAGCGGCGGTCAGCCCCAGCATTTT. Amino acids: CASRWDSGGQPQHF.

V and J are TRBV6-1 and TRBJ2-5; tentatively, D is TRBD2 (5 bases). Trimming took off 6 bases at V and 2 bases at J, with 19 bases between the two ends. This CDR3 spans 16 amino acids. Germline V gene lookup returns CDR1 MNHNS and CDR2 SASEGT. CDR3 in DNA: TGTGCCAGCAGACCCACGAGGGTGACTATACAAGAGACCCAGTACTTC. Translating it yields CASRPTRVTIQETQYF.

This clonotype was seen ten or more times. The chain employs TRBV10-3 and TRBJ2-7, with D possibly TRBD2 on 5 matching bases. Germline V gene sequence: CDR1 ENHRY, CDR2 SYGVKD. CDR3 length equals 15 residues. V dropped 4 bases and J dropped 4 bases, with 17 bases sitting between them. The CDR3 spells CAISVPRRNVYEQYF. CDR3 nucleotides: TGTGCCATCAGTGTACCGAGGAGGAACGTTTACGAGCAGTACTTC.